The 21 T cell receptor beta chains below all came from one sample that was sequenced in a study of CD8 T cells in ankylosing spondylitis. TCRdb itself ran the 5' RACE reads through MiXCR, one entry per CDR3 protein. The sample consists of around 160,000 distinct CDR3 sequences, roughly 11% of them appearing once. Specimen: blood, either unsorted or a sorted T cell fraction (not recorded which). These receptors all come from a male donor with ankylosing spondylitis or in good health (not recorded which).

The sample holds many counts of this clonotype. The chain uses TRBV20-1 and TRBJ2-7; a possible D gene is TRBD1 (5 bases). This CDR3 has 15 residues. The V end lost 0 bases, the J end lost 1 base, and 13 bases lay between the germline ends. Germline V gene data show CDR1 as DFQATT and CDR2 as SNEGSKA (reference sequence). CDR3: CSARDLKGNSYEQYF. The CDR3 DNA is TGCAGTGCTAGAGATCTTAAGGGGAATTCCTACGAGCAGTACTTC.

The CDR3 sequence: CATSRDYCETQYF. Written as DNA, the CDR3 is TGTGCCACCAGCAGAGATTATTGTGAGACCCAGTACTTC. The chain recombines TRBV15 with TRBJ2-5; D unclear. Trimming pared 0 bases from V and 5 bases from J, leaving 7 bases between. The CDR3 runs 13 residues. Germline V gene data show CDR1 as LNHNV and CDR2 as YYDKDF (reference sequence).

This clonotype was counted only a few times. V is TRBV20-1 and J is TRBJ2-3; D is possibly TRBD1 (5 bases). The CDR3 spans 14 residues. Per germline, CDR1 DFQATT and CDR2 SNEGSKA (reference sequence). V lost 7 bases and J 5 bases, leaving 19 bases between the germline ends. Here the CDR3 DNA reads TGCAGTGTCCCCTCGGGCAGGGATGAAGATACGCAGTATTTT. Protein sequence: CSVPSGRDEDTQYF.

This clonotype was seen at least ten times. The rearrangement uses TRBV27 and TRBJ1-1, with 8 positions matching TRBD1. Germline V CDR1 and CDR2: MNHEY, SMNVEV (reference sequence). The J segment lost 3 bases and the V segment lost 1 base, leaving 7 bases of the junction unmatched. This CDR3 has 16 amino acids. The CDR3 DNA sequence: TGTGCCAGCAGTTTATTAGGTAGGGGACAGGACACTGAAGCTTTCTTT. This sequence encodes CASSLLGRGQDTEAFF.

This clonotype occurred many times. CDR3 DNA sequence: TGTGCCAGCAGGGAACAGGGGGCGAGTGTTGAAGCTTTCTTT. It specifies CASREQGASVEAFF. The gene calls are TRBV6-1 and TRBJ1-1; TRBD1 agrees at 9 bases. CDR1 and CDR2 (germline): MNHNS, SASEGT. CDR3 length: 14 residues. V shed 6 bases and J 7 bases; nucleotides not matched to a gene: 9.

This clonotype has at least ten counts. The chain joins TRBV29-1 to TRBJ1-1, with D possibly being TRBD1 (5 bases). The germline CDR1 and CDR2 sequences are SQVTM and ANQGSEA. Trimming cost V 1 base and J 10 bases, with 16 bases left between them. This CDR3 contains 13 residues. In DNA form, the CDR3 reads TGCAGCGTTGAAGGGCAGGGCACCGGGGGAGCTTTCTTT. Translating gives CSVEGQGTGGAFF. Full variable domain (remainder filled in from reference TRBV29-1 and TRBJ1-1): SAVISQKPSRDICQRGTSLTIQCQVDSQVTMMFWYRQQPGQSLTLIATANQGSEATYESGFVIDKFPISRPNLTFSTLTVSNMSPEDSSIYLCSVEGQGTGGAFFGQGTRLTVV.

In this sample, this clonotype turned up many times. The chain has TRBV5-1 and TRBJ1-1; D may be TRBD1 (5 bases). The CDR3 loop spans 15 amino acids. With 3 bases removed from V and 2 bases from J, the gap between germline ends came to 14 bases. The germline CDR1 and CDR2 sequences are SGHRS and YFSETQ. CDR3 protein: CASSSGLMLNTEAFF. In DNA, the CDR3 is TGCGCCAGCAGCTCGGGACTAATGCTCAACACTGAAGCTTTCTTT.

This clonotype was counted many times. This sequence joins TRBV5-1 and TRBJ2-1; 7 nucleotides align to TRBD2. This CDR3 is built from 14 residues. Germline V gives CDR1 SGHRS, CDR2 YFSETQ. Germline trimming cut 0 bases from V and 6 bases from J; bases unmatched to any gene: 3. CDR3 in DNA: TGCGCCAGCAGCTTGGGCAGCGGGGCCAATGAGCAGTTCTTC. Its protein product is CASSLGSGANEQFF.

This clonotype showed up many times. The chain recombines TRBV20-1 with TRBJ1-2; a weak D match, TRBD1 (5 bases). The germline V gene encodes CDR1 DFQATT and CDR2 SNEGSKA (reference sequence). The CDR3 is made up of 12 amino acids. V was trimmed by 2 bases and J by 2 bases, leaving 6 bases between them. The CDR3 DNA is TGCAGTGCTAGACCAGGGAACTATGGCTACACCTTC. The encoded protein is CSARPGNYGYTF.

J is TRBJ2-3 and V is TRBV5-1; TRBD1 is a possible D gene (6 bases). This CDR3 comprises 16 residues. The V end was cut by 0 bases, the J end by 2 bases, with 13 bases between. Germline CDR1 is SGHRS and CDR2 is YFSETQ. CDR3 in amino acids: CASSLAPRTVTDTQYF. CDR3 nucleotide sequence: TGCGCCAGCAGCTTGGCCCCTAGGACAGTCACAGATACGCAGTATTTT. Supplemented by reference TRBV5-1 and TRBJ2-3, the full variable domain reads KAGVTQTPRYLIKTRGQQVTLSCSPISGHRSVSWYQQTPGQGLQFLFEYFSETQRNKGNFPGRFSGRQFSNSRSEMNVSTLELGDSALYLCASSLAPRTVTDTQYFGPGTRLTVL.

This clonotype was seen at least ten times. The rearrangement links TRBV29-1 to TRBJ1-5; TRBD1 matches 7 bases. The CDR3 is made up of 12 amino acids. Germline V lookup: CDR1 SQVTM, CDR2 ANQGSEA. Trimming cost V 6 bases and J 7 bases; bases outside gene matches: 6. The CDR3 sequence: CSVVQGEQPQHF. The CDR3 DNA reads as TGCAGCGTCGTCCAGGGGGAACAGCCCCAGCATTTT.

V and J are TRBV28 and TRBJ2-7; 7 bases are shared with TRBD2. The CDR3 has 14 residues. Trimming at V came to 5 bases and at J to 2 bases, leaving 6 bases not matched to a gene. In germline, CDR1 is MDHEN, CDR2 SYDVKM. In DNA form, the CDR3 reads TGTGCCAGCAGTAAATCCGGGACTACCTACGAGCAGTACTTC. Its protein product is CASSKSGTTYEQYF.

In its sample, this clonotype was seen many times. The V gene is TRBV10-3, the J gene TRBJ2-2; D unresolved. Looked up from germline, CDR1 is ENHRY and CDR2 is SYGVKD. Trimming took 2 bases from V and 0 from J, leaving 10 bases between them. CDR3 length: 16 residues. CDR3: CAISEGRTTNTGELFF. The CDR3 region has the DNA TGTGCCATCAGTGAGGGTAGGACGACGAACACCGGGGAGCTGTTTTTT.

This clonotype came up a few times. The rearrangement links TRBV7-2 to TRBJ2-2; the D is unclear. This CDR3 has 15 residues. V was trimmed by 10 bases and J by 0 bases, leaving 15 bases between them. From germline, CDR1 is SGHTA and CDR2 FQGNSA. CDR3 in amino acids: CATRLRSTNTGELFF. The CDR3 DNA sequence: TGTGCCACCAGGTTAAGGAGCACGAACACCGGGGAGCTGTTTTTT.

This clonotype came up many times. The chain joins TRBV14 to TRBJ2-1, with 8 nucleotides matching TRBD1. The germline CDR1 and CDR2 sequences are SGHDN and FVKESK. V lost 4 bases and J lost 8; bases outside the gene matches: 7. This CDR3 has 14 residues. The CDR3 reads CASSLTTGVDEQFF. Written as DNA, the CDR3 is TGTGCCAGCAGCCTTACGACAGGGGTGGATGAGCAGTTCTTC.

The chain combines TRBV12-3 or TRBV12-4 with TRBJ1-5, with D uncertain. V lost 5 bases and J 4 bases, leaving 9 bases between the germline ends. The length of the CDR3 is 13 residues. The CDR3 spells CASSPHYNQPQHF. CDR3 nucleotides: TGTGCCAGCAGTCCCCATTATAATCAGCCCCAGCATTTT.

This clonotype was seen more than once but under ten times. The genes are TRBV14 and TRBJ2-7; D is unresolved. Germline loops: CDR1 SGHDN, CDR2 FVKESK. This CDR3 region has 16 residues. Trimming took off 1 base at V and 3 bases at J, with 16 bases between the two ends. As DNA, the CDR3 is TGTGCCAGCAGCCAAGGATCGGGCAGTAAGTACTACGAGCAGTACTTC. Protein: CASSQGSGSKYYEQYF. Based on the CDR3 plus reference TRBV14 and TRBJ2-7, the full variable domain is EAGVTQFPSHSVIEKGQTVTLRCDPISGHDNLYWYRRVMGKEIKFLLHFVKESKQDESGMPNNRFLAERTGGTYSTLKVQPAELEDSGVYFCASSQGSGSKYYEQYFGPGTRLTVT.

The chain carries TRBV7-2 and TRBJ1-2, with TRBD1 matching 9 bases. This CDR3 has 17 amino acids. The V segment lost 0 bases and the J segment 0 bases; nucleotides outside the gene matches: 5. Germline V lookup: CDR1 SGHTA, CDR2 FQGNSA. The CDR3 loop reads CASSLAKDRGANYGYTF. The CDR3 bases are TGTGCCAGCAGCTTAGCAAAGGACAGGGGAGCTAACTATGGCTACACCTTC.

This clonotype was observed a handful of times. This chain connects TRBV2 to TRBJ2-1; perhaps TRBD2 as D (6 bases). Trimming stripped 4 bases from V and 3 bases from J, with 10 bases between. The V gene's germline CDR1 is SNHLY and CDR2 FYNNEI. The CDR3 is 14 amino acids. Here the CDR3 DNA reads TGTGCCAGCAGTGCCCGGACTATCTACAATGAGCAGTTCTTC. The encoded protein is CASSARTIYNEQFF.

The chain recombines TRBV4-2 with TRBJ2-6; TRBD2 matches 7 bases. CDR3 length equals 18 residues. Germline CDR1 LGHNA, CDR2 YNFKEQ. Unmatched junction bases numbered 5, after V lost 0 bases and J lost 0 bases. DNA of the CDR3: TGTGCCAGCAGCCAAGAGGGACTATCCAACTCTGGGGCCAACGTCCTGACTTTC. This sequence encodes CASSQEGLSNSGANVLTF.

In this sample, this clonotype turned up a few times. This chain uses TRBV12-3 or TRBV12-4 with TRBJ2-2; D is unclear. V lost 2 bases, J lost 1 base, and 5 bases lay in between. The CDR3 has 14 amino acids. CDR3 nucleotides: TGTGCCAGCAGTTTAAACATGAACACCGGGGAGCTGTTTTTT. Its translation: CASSLNMNTGELFF.